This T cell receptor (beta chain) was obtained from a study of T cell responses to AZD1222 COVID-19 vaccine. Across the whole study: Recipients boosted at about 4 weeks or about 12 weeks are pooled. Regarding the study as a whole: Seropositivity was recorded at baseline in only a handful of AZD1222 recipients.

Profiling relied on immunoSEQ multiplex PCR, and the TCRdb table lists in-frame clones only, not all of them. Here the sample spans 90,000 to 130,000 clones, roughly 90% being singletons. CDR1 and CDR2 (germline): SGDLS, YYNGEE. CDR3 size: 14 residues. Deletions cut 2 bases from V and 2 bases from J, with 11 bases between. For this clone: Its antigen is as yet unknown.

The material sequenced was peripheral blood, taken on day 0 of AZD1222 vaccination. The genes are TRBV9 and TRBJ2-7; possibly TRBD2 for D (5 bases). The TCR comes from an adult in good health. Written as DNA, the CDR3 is TGTGCCAGCAGCGTTTCTAGCCGAACCTACGAGCAGTACTTC. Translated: CASSVSSRTYEQYF.